Listed below are T cell receptor beta chains from one sample, sequenced in a study of blood T cell repertoires in COVID-19. Sequencing used immunoSEQ multiplex PCR; TCRdb keeps in-frame clones, though not all of them. The sample has a few hundred thousand clones; 80% to 90% are singletons. What was sequenced was peripheral blood. The receptors stem from a human donor in a cohort sampled during active COVID-19. The CDR3 runs from the conserved cysteine through the conserved F or W. The D gene is left open where the match is weak.

>TRBV14|TRBD1|TRBJ2-4
CASSQGQGAVGTKNIQYF
>TRBV4-1|.|TRBJ1-4
CASSQVGTGSEKLFF
>TRBV6-5|.|TRBJ1-3
CASSYRGLNSGNTIYF
>TRBV6-5|.|TRBJ2-3
CASSPPGLTDTQYF
>TRBV28|TRBD1|TRBJ1-1
CASKIRPRTGGNTEAFF
>TRBV27|.|TRBJ1-1
CASSLGRGGTEAFF
>TRBV6-1|TRBD2|TRBJ2-5
CASSEGLAEETQYF
>TRBV7-8|.|TRBJ2-1
CASSLGATYNEQFF
>TRBV9|.|TRBJ1-1
CASSVERGNTEAFF
>TRBV5-6|.|TRBJ2-1
CASSGSWSGEQFF
>TRBV7-6|TRBD2|TRBJ2-7
CASSPLAGSYEQYF
>TRBV19|TRBD1|TRBJ1-4
CASSEGQGLIGTNEKLFF
>TRBV5-1|.|TRBJ1-1
CASSSAGPQRNTEAFF
>TRBV23-1|.|TRBJ1-5
CASSQSGGAGSGPQHF
>TRBV4-2|.|TRBJ2-2
CASSHLWATNGASGELFF
>TRBV5-1|TRBD2|TRBJ2-7
CASSRPGVAGEYEQYF
>TRBV6-5|TRBD1|TRBJ1-5
CASRPRQGHQPQHF
>TRBV28|.|TRBJ2-7
CASTLDRRYEQYF
>TRBV27|TRBD2|TRBJ2-7
CASSFFSGRGDEQYF
>TRBV5-1|.|TRBJ2-3
CASSFISDTQYF
>TRBV28|.|TRBJ1-1
CASSPHGGQGSTEAFF
>TRBV5-8|.|TRBJ2-3
CASSKQGRGTDTQYF
>TRBV6-5|.|TRBJ1-4
CASSYSTGGDEKLFF
>TRBV7-8|.|TRBJ1-2
CASSLEEGNRGYTF
>TRBV6-5|.|TRBJ2-1
CASSWGLNGNEQFF
>TRBV3-1/TRBV3-2|TRBD2|TRBJ2-7
CASSLLADEQYF
>TRBV7-6|TRBD1|TRBJ1-5
CASSRGTGDQPQHF
>TRBV3-1/TRBV3-2|TRBD1|TRBJ1-6
CASSRTGTGYNSPLHF
>TRBV2|TRBD2|TRBJ2-4
CASSGEGFGANIQYF
>TRBV27|TRBD1|TRBJ2-5
CASSGPGQGSWETQYF
>TRBV4-1|TRBD2|TRBJ2-7
CASSQVLRTSPYEQYF
>TRBV9|TRBD2|TRBJ2-1
CASSATSGRQFDEQFF
>TRBV13|.|TRBJ2-2
CASSHLWGKGGTGELFF
>TRBV5-1|.|TRBJ1-1
CASSGRGPNEAFF
>TRBV29-1|.|TRBJ2-5
CSVESQGRQETQYF
>TRBV2|TRBD1|TRBJ2-4
CASRVGQGGQYF
>TRBV2|TRBD1|TRBJ2-3
CASSPGGGPGTQYF
>TRBV4-1|TRBD1|TRBJ1-6
CASSQVTDRSSPLHF
>TRBV14|TRBD2|TRBJ2-3
CASSKAGGARDTQYF
>TRBV2|.|TRBJ2-7
CASRPWGLTYEQYF
>TRBV28|TRBD1|TRBJ2-3
CASSLIAGGAVFADTQYF
>TRBV24-1|.|TRBJ1-2
CATSEYRSCLYGYTF